This TCR beta chain came from a study of breast tumors, draining lymph nodes, adjacent tissues. The table lists this clonotype with many counts. As yet, its antigen is unknown. TCRdb called the multiplex PCR reads again in MiXCR, with one record for every CDR3 protein. This table has roughly 260,000 distinct CDR3 sequences, around 30% appearing once. The germline V and J ends were trimmed by 0 bases and 1 base, with 10 bases remaining between them. The CDR3 totals 15 residues. CDR1 is SGHNT, CDR2 YENEEA, per germline. Samples came from axillary lymph nodes draining the breast cancer. Whole-study findings and limits: Data only fit, rather than demonstrated, lymph node origin of most tumor T cells. Compared with lymph nodes, tumors were less diverse; compared with nontumor tissue, more.

This TCR was recovered from a female donor with breast cancer. Some clones in this sample may be carry-over from other donors' samples. The chain is built from TRBV11-3 and TRBJ2-7; D is possibly TRBD1 (6 bases). Sequenced: axillary lymph node tissue. CDR3 sequence: CASSLEQGGSYEQYF. The DNA for the CDR3 is TGTGCCAGCAGCTTAGAACAGGGTGGGTCCTACGAGCAGTACTTC.